The 17 T cell receptor beta chains presented below share a single source sample, sequenced in a study of follicular helper T cells after annual influenza vaccination. The assay was immunoSEQ multiplex PCR, and TCRdb's table has in-frame clones only and misses some. The profile shows around 2,500 clones, roughly 86% of them singletons. The time point here: 2014-2015 season, pre-vaccination. The sample in question was CXCR5+ CD38+ circulating T follicular helper cells from blood, obtained on the day of influenza vaccination. Indicated subset: circulating Tfh, non-naive CD4+CXCR5+PD-1+ (ICOS+CD38+ or ICOS-CD38-). All receptors derive from an adult who received the influenza vaccine.

In this sample, this clone turned up once. The chain couples TRBV5-5 to TRBJ2-7; D gene unclear. V lost 0 bases and J 2 bases, leaving 15 bases between the germline ends. The CDR3 loop spans 16 amino acids. Germline loops: CDR1 SGHKS, CDR2 YYEKEE (reference sequence). Here the CDR3 reads CASSLGRGDLPYEQYF. Here the CDR3 DNA reads TGTGCCAGCAGCTTGGGAAGAGGCGACTTACCCTACGAGCAGTACTTC.

This clone was detected once. This chain joins TRBV11-3 and TRBJ2-1; TRBD2 aligns across 8 bases. Germline V gives CDR1 SGHNT, CDR2 YENEEA. The CDR3 spans 14 residues. The trim removed 5 bases at V and 7 bases at J, leaving 7 bases unmatched. For the CDR3, the DNA is TGTGCCAGCAGCCCAGCGGGACTAGATAATGAGCAGTTCTTC. This sequence encodes CASSPAGLDNEQFF.

This rearrangement joins TRBV5-4 to TRBJ2-1; D remains unclear. The CDR3 runs 15 residues. Deletions cut 3 bases from V and 4 bases from J, with 14 bases between. Germline values: CDR1 SGHNT, CDR2 YYREEE (reference sequence). CDR3 DNA sequence: TGTGCCAGCAGCTCAACTACCGCCGGGTACAATGAGCAGTTCTTC. Protein sequence: CASSSTTAGYNEQFF.

V is TRBV11-2 and J is TRBJ1-4, with 7 bases fitting TRBD1. Germline lookup yields CDR1 SGHAT and CDR2 FQNNGV. This CDR3 has 15 amino acids. V gave up 1 base and J gave up 11 bases; unmatched junction bases: 10. The CDR3 DNA reads TGTGCCAGCAGCTTAGTTAGGGGGCGTATGAGGAAACTGTTTTTT. Its translation is CASSLVRGRMRKLFF.

The chain links TRBV9 to TRBJ1-4; 7 bases map to TRBD1. The J segment lost 8 bases and the V segment lost 0 bases, leaving 7 bases of the junction unmatched. The CDR3 length is 15 residues. Germline assignment: CDR1 SGDLS and CDR2 YYNGEE. CDR3 protein: CASSVAATGIEKLFF. Written as DNA, the CDR3 is TGTGCCAGCAGCGTAGCCGCGACAGGGATCGAAAAACTGTTTTTT.

The V call is TRBV29-1, the J call TRBJ2-7; the match to TRBD1 covers 8 bases. CDR1 is SQVTM, CDR2 ANQGSEA, per germline. Losses at the gene ends were 7 bases for V and 6 bases for J; bases not matched to a gene: 17. The CDR3 spans 15 residues. The CDR3 is CSGWGMGQAKGEQYF. CDR3 sequence (DNA): TGCAGCGGTTGGGGTATGGGACAGGCCAAGGGCGAGCAGTACTTC.

The V gene is TRBV7-8, the J gene TRBJ2-2; D is perhaps TRBD2 (5 bases). Germline V gene sequence: CDR1 SGHVS, CDR2 FQNEAQ. The CDR3 runs to 14 residues. Trimming took off 0 bases at V and 6 bases at J, with 8 bases between the two ends. The CDR3, as DNA: TGTGCCAGCAGCTTAGCGGGAGTGGCCGGGGAGCTGTTTTTT. Translated: CASSLAGVAGELFF. The whole variable domain, remainder taken from reference TRBV7-8 and TRBJ2-2, is GAGVSQSPRYKVAKRGQDVALRCDPISGHVSLFWYQQALGQGPEFLTYFQNEAQLDKSGLPSDRFFAERPEGSVSTLKIQRTQQEDSAVYLCASSLAGVAGELFFGEGSRLTVL.

The CDR3 DNA sequence: TGTGCCAGCTCACGGTCAGAAAGCCAAGAGACCCAGTACTTC. Protein sequence: CASSRSESQETQYF. This chain joins TRBV18 and TRBJ2-5; no firm D call. The V end was cut by 4 bases, the J end by 1 base, with 10 bases between. Germline values: CDR1 KGHSH, CDR2 LQKENI. The CDR3 loop spans 14 amino acids.

This rearrangement joins TRBV28 to TRBJ1-2; D gene ambiguous. Deletions cut 2 bases from V and 6 bases from J, with 16 bases between. The CDR3 runs 15 residues. Germline V gives CDR1 MDHEN, CDR2 SYDVKM. This CDR3 reads CASSLVGRRLDGYTF. CDR3 DNA: TGTGCCAGCAGTTTAGTAGGAAGGAGACTCGATGGCTACACCTTC.

The chain is built from TRBV30 and TRBJ1-5, with D possibly matching TRBD1 (6 bases). Germline V gene lookup returns CDR1 GTSNPN and CDR2 SVGIG (reference sequence). Trimming took off 3 bases at V and 6 bases at J, with 12 bases between the two ends. This CDR3 spans 13 amino acids. In DNA form, the CDR3 reads TGTGCCTGGAGCACAGGGCTTTTTCAGCCCCAGCATTTT. Protein product: CAWSTGLFQPQHF.

In its sample, this clone was seen a few times. The chain combines TRBV28 with TRBJ1-3; D remains ambiguous. CDR1 and CDR2 (germline): MDHEN, SYDVKM. The germline V and J ends were trimmed by 7 bases and 4 bases, with 17 bases remaining between them. This CDR3 contains 15 residues. CDR3 residues: CASTRNRVRGNTIYF. CDR3 DNA sequence: TGTGCCAGCACCAGAAACCGGGTACGGGGAAACACCATATATTTT.

This chain links TRBV28 with TRBJ1-1; 7 nucleotides line up with TRBD1. The CDR3 has 15 amino acids. The V segment lost 5 bases and the J segment 4 bases; nucleotides outside the gene matches: 10. The germline gives CDR1 MDHEN, CDR2 SYDVKM. CDR3 sequence (DNA): TGTGCCAGCAGTCTCTGGGACAGCTCGGGCACTGAAGCTTTCTTT. Encoded protein: CASSLWDSSGTEAFF.

The V and J genes are TRBV13 and TRBJ2-7; 10 nucleotides line up with TRBD1. This CDR3 contains 17 residues. Trimming cost V 2 bases and J 5 bases; bases outside gene matches: 12. The germline CDR1 and CDR2 sequences are PRHDT and FYEKMQ (reference sequence). The CDR3 nucleotides read TGTGCCAGCAGCTTATTTGACAGGGGGCGGCTATCTGACGAGCAGTACTTC. Protein: CASSLFDRGRLSDEQYF.

V is TRBV18 and J is TRBJ1-4; weak D call: TRBD1 (5 bases). The length of the CDR3 is 13 residues. Germline-derived CDR1 and CDR2 are KGHSH and LQKENI. Trimming took 6 bases from V and 4 from J, leaving 9 bases between them. The CDR3 bases are TGTGCCAGCTCGGGGCAGCTTAATGAAAAACTGTTTTTT. It specifies CASSGQLNEKLFF.

The chain has TRBV2 and TRBJ1-5, with 7 bases that match TRBD1. The CDR3 totals 13 residues. Germline-derived CDR1 and CDR2 are SNHLY and FYNNEI. The trim removed 6 bases at V and 5 bases at J, leaving 4 bases unmatched. The CDR3: CASRTGDHQPQHF. Written as DNA, the CDR3 is TGTGCCAGCAGAACAGGGGACCATCAGCCCCAGCATTTT.

V usage is TRBV6-5 and J usage is TRBJ2-1, with D unclear. Trimming removed 0 bases from V and 8 bases from J, with 8 bases in between. Germline CDR1 is MNHEY and CDR2 is SVGAGI. The CDR3 sequence is 13 residues long. The CDR3 is CASSYSPGDEQFF. Here the CDR3 DNA reads TGTGCCAGCAGTTACTCACCAGGCGATGAGCAGTTCTTC.

This chain links TRBV7-2 with TRBJ2-7; 7 positions match TRBD2. Germline trimming cut 1 base from V and 6 bases from J; bases unmatched to any gene: 12. The CDR3 sequence is 16 residues long. Germline CDR1 and CDR2: SGHTA and FQGNSA. DNA of the CDR3: TGTGCCAGCAGCTTAGTGTCCGGGACCAGCGGGGCCGAGCAGTACTTC. Translating it yields CASSLVSGTSGAEQYF.